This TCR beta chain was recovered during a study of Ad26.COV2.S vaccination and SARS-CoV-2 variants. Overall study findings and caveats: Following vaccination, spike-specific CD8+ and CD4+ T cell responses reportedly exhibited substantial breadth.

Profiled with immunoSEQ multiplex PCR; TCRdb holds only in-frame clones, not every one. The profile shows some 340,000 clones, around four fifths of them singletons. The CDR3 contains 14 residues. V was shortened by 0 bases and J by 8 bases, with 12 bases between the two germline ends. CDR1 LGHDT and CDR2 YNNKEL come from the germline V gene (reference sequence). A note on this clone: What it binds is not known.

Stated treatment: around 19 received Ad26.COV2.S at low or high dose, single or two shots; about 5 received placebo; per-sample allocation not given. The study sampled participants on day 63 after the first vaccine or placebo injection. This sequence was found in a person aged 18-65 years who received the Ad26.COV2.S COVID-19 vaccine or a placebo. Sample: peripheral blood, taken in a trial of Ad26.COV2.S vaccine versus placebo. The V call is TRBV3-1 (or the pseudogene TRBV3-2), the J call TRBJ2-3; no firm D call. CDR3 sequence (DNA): TGTGCCAGCAGCCAAGACGTTAGTCAGGCTACGCAGTATTTT. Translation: CASSQDVSQATQYF.